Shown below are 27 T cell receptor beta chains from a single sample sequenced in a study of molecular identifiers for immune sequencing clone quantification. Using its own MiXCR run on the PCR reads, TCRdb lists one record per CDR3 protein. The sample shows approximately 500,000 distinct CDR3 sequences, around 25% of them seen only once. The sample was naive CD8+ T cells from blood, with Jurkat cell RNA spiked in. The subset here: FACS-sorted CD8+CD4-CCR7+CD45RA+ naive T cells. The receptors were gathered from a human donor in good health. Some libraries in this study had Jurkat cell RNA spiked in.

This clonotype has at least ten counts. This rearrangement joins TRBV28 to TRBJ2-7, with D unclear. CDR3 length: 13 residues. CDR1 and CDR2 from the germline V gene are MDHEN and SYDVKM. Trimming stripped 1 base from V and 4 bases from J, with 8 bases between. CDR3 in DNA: TGTGCCAGCAGTTTATTTCACGGGTACGAGCAGTACTTC. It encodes CASSLFHGYEQYF.

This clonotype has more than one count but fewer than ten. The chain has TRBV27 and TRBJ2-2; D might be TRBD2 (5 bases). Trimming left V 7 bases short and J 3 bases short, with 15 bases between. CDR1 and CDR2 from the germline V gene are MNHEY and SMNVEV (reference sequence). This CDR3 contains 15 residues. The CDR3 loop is CASTSNREYTGELFF. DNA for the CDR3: TGTGCCAGCACGTCTAATAGGGAGTACACCGGGGAGCTGTTTTTT.

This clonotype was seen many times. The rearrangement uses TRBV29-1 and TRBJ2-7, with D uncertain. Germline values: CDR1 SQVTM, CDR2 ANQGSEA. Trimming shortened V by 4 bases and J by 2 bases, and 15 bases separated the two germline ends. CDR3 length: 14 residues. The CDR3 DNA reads TGCAGCGTTGTTTCTGGGGATTCCACCTACGAGCAGTACTTC. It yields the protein CSVVSGDSTYEQYF.

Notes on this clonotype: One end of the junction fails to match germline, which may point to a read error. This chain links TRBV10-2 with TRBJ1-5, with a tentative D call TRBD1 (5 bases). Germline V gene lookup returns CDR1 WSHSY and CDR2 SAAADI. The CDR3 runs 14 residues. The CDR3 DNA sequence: TGCGCCAGCCGGGGGGACTATAGCAATCAGCACCAGCATTTT. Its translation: CASRGDYSNQHQHF.

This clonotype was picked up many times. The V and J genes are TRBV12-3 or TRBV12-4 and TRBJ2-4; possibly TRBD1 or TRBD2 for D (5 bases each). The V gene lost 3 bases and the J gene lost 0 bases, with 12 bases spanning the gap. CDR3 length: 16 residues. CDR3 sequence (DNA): TGTGCCAGCAGTTTGGGGTTGGGGGTAGCCAAAAACATTCAGTACTTC. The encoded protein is CASSLGLGVAKNIQYF.

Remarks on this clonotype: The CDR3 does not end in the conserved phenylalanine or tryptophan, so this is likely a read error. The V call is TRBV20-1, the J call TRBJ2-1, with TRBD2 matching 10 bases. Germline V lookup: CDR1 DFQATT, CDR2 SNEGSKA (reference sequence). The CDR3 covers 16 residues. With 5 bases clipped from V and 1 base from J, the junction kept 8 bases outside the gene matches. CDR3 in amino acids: CSAQLAGRVSYNEQFL. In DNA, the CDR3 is TGCAGTGCTCAACTAGCGGGAAGAGTGTCCTACAATGAGCAGTTCCTC.

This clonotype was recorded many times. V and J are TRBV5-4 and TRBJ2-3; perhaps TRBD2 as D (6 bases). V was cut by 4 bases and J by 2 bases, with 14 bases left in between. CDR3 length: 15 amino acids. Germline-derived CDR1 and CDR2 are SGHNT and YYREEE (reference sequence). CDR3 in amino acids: CASSGGSGTTDTQYF. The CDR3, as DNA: TGTGCCAGCAGCGGGGGTAGCGGCACCACAGATACGCAGTATTTT. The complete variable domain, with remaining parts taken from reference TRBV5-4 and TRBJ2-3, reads ETGVTQSPTHLIKTRGQQVTLRCSSQSGHNTVSWYQQALGQGPQFIFQYYREEENGRGNFPPRFSGLQFPNYSSELNVNALELDDSALYLCASSGGSGTTDTQYFGPGTRLTVL.

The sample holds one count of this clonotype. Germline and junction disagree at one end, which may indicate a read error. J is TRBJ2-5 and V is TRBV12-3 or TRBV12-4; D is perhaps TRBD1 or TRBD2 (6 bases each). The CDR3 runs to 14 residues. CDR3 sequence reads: CASNLEGGPETQYF. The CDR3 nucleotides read TGTGCCAGCAATTTAGAGGGGGGCCCCGAGACCCAGTACTTC.

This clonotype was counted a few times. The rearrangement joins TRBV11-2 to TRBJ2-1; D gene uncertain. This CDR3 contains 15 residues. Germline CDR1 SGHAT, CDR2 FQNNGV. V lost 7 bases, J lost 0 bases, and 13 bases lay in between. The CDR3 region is CASKHPSGSYNEQFF. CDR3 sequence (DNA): TGTGCCAGCAAACACCCCTCGGGCTCCTACAATGAGCAGTTCTTC.

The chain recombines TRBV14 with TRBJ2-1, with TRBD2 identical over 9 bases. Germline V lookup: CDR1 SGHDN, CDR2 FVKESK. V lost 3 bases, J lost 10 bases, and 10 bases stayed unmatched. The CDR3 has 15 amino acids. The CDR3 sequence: CASSHTSLLAGEQFF. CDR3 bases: TGTGCCAGCAGCCACACGTCACTGCTAGCGGGAGAGCAGTTCTTC.

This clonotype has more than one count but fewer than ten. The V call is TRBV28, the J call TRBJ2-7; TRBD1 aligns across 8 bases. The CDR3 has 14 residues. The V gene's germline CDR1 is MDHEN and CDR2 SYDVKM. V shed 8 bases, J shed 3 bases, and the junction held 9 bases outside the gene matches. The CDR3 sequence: CASATQTGVYEQYF. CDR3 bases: TGTGCCAGCGCTACCCAGACAGGGGTCTACGAGCAGTACTTC.

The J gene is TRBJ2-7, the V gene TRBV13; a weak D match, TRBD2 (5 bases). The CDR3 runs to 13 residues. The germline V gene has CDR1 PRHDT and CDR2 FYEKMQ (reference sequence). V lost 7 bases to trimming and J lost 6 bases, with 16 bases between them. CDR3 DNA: TGTGCCAGCACCCTAGGGAATGCGGGCGAGCAGTACTTC. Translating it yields CASTLGNAGEQYF.

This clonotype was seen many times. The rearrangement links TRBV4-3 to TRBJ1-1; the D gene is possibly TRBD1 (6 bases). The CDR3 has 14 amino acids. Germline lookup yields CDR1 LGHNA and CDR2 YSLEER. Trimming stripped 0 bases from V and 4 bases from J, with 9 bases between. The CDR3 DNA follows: TGCGCCAGCAGCCAAGATAGGGGGTTCACTGAAGCTTTCTTT. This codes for CASSQDRGFTEAFF.

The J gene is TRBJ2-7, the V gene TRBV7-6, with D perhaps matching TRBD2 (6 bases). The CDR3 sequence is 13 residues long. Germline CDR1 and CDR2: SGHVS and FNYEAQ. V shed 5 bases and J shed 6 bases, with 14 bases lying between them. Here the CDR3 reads CASSTSGVGEQYF. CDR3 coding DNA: TGTGCCAGCAGCACGTCGGGGGTAGGCGAGCAGTACTTC. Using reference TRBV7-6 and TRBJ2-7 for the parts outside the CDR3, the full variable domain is GAGVSQSPRYKVTKRGQDVALRCDPISGHVSLYWYRQALGQGPEFLTYFNYEAQQDKSGLPNDRFSAERPEGSISTLTIQRTEQRDSAMYRCASSTSGVGEQYFGPGTRLTVT.

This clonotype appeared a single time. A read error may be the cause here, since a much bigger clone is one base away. The DNA of the CDR3 is TGTGCCAGCAGCGTTAGCGGTCGTCTGCAGTATTTT. Its protein is CASSVSGRLQYF. This chain joins TRBV7-9 and TRBJ2-3; D is possibly TRBD2 (6 bases). The CDR3 loop spans 12 amino acids. Germline lookup yields CDR1 SEHNR and CDR2 FQNEAQ (reference sequence). V was clipped by 5 bases and J by 11 bases, with 14 bases between them.

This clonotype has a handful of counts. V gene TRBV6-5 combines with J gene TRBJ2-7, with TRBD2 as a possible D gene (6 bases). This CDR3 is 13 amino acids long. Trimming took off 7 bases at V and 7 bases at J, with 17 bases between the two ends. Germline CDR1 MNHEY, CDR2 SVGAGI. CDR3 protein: CASTARGAWEQYF. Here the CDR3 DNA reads TGTGCCAGCACCGCACGCGGGGCATGGGAGCAGTACTTC.

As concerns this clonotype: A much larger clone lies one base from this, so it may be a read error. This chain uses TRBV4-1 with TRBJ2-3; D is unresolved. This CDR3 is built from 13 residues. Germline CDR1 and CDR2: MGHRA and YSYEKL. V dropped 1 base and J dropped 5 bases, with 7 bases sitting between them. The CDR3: CASSQAFGDTQYF. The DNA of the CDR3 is TGCGCCAGCAGCCAAGCTTTCGGAGATACGCAGTATTTT.

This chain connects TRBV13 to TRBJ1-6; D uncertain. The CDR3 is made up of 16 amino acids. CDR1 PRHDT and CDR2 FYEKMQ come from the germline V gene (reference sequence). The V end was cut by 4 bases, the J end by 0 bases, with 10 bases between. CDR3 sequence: CASSSRLSSYNSPLHF. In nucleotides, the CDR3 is TGTGCCAGCAGCTCGCGGCTGAGCTCCTATAATTCACCCCTCCACTTT.

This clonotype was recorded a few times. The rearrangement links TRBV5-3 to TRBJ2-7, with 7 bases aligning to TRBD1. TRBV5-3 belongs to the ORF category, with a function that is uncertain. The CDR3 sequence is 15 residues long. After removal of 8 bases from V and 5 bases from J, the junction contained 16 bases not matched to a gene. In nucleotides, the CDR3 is TGTGCCAGCAGCCCCGGCCCAGGGGGATTTGACGAGCAGTACTTC. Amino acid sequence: CASSPGPGGFDEQYF.

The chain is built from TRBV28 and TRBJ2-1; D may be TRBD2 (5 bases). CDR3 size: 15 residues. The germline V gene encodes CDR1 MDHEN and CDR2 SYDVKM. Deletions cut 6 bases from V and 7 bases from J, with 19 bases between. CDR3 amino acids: CASSPGPGLTNEQFF. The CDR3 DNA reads TGTGCCAGCAGCCCCGGGCCAGGACTTACAAATGAGCAGTTCTTC. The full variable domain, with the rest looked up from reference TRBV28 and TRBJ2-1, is DVKVTQSSRYLVKRTGEKVFLECVQDMDHENMFWYRQDPGLGLRLIYFSYDVKMKEKGDIPEGYSVSREKKERFSLILESASTNQTSMYLCASSPGPGLTNEQFFGPGTRLTVL.

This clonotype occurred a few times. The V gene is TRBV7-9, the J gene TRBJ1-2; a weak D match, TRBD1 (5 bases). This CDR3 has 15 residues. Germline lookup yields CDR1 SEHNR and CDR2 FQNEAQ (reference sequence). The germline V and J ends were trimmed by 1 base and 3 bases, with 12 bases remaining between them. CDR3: CASSLDLGPHYGYTF. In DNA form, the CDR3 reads TGTGCCAGCAGCTTAGATTTGGGGCCGCACTATGGCTACACCTTC.

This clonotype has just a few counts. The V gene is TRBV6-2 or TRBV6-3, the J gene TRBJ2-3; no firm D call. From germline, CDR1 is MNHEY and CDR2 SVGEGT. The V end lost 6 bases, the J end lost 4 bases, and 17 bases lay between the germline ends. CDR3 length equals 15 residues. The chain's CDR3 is CASSRARQVADTQYF. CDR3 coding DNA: TGTGCCAGCAGCCGAGCCCGCCAGGTGGCAGATACGCAGTATTTT.

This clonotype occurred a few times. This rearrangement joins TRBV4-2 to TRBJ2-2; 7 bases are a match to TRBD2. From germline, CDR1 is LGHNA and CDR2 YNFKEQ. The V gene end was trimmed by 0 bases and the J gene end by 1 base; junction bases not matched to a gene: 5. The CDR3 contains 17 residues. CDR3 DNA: TGTGCCAGCAGCCAAGACTTTCCTAGCGGGAACACCGGGGAGCTGTTTTTT. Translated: CASSQDFPSGNTGELFF.

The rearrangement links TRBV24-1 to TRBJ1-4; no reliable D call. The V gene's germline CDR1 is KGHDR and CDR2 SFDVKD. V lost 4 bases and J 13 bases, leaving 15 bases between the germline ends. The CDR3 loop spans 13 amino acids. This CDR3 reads CATSDSTLGGLFF. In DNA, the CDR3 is TGTGCCACCAGTGACAGCACATTAGGAGGACTGTTTTTT.

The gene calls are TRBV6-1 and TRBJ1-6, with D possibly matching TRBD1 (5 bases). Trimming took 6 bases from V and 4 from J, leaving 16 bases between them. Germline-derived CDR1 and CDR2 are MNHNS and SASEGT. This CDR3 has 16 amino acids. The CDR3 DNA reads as TGTGCCAGCAGGGTAGCCCGGGACCCTTATAATTCACCCCTCCACTTT. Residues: CASRVARDPYNSPLHF.

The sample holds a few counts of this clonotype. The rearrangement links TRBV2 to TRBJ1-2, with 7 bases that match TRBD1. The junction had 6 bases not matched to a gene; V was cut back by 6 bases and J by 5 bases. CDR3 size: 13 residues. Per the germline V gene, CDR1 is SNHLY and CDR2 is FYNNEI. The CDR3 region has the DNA TGTGCCAGCAGGGCCGGGACAGATTATGGCTACACCTTC. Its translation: CASRAGTDYGYTF.

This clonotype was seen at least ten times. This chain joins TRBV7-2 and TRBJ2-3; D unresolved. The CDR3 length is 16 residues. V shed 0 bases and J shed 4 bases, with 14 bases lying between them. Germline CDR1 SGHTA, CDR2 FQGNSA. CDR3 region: CASSLAFRASPDTQYF. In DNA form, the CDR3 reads TGTGCCAGCAGCTTAGCCTTCCGAGCGTCACCAGATACGCAGTATTTT.